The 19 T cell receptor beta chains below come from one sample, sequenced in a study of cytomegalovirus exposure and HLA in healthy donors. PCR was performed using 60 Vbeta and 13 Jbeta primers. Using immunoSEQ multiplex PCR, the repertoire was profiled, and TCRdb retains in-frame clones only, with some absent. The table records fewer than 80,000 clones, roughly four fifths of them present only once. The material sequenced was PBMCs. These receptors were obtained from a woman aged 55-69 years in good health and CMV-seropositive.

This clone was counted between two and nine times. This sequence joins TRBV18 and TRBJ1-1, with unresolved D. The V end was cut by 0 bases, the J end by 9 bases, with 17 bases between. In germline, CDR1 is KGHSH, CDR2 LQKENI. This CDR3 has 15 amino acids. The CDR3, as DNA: TGTGCCAGCTCACCACCTCATTCCGGGGATTTGCAAGCTTTCTTT. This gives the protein CASSPPHSGDLQAFF.

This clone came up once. CDR3 coding DNA: TGTGCCAGCAGCCCGGGCTACGAGCAGTACTTC. As protein: CASSPGYEQYF. The gene calls are TRBV9 and TRBJ2-7; no reliable D call. Germline loops: CDR1 SGDLS, CDR2 YYNGEE. Between the trimmed V and J ends, which lost 4 bases and 3 bases, there was a span of 5 bases. The CDR3 is 11 residues long.

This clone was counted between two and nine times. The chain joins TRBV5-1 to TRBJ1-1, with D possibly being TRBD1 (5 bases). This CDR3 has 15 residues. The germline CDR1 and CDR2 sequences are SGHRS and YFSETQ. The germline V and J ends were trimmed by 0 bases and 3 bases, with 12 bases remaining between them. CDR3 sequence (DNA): TGCGCCAGCAGCTTGGAATTTGGGGCGGACACTGAAGCTTTCTTT. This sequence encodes CASSLEFGADTEAFF.

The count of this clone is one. The CDR3, as DNA: TGCGCCAACCCCCCCCGGGAACCAGGCAATGAGCAGTTCTTC. It translates to CANPPREPGNEQFF. The chain is built from TRBV23-1 and TRBJ2-1; D is possibly TRBD2 (5 bases). TRBV23-1 is designated an ORF whose function remains uncertain. CDR3 length equals 14 residues. The ends were cut back, 10 bases at V and 6 bases at J, with 19 bases in the middle.

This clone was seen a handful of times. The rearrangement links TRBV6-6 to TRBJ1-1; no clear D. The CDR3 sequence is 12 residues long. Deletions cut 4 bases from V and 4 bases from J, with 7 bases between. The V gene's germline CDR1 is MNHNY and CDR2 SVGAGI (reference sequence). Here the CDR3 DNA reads TGTGCCAGCAGTTTCCCGGGCACTGAAGCTTTCTTT. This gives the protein CASSFPGTEAFF.

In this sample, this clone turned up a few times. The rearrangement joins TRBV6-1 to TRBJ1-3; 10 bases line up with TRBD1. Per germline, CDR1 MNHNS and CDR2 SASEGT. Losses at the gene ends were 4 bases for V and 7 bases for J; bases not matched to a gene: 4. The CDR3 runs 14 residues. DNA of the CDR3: TGTGCCAGCAGTGGGATGGACAGGGGGAACACCATATATTTT. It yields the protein CASSGMDRGNTIYF.

The CDR3, as DNA: TGCGCCAGCAGCTTGGGGACACGGAATGAAAAACTGTTTTTT. Amino acid sequence: CASSLGTRNEKLFF. The chain links TRBV5-1 to TRBJ1-4; the D gene is possibly TRBD1 (5 bases). Germline V gene lookup returns CDR1 SGHRS and CDR2 YFSETQ. The length of the CDR3 is 14 residues. V lost 0 bases and J lost 5, with 8 bases in between.

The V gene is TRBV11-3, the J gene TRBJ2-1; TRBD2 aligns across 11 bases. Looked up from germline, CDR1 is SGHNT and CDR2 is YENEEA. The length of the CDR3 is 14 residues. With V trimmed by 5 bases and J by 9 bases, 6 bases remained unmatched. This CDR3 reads CASSGGTSGFEQFF. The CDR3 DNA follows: TGTGCCAGCAGCGGCGGGACTAGCGGCTTTGAGCAGTTCTTC.

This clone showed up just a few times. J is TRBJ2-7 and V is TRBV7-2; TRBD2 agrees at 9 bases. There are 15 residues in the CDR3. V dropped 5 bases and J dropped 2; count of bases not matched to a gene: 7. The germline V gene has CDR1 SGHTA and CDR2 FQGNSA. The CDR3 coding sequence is TGTGCCAGCAGCCCGGGGGGCGGGGGGGCCTACGAGCAGTACTTC. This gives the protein CASSPGGGGAYEQYF.

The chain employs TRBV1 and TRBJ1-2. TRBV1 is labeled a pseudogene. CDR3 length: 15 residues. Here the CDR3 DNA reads TGCACCAGCAGCCAAGAAACCCGGGTCACCTATGGCTACACCTTC. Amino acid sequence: CTSSQETRVTYGYTF.

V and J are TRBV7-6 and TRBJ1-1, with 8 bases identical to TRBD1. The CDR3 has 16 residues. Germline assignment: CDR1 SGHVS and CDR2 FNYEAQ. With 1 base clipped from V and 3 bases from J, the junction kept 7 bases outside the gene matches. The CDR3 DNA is TGTGCCAGCAGCTTAGAGGCAGGGGGCTTCGACACTGAAGCTTTCTTT. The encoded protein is CASSLEAGGFDTEAFF.

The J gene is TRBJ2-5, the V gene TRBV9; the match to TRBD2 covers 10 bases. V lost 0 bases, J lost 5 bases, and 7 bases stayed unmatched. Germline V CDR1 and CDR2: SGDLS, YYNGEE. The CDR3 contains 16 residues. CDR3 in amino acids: CASSVDSGGAGETQYF. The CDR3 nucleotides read TGTGCCAGCAGCGTAGACAGCGGGGGGGCCGGGGAGACCCAGTACTTC.

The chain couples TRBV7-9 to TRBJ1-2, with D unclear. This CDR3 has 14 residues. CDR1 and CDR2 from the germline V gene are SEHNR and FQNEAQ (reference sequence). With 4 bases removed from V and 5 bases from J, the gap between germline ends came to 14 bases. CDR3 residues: CASSYGRRGYGYTF. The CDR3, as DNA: TGTGCCAGCAGCTATGGCAGACGGGGTTATGGCTACACCTTC.

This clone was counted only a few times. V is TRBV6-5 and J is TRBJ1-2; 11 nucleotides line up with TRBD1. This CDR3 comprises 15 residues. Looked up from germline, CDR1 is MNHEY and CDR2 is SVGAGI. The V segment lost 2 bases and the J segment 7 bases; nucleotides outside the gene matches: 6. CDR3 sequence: CASSYQGQGASGYTF. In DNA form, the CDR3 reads TGTGCCAGCAGTTACCAAGGACAGGGGGCATCTGGCTACACCTTC.

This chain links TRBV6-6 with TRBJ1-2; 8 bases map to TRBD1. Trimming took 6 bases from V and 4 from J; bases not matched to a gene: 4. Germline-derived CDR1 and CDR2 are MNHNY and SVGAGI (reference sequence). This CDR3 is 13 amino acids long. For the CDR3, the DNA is TGTGCCAGCAGACAGGGGGTCGGCTATGGCTACACCTTC. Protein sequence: CASRQGVGYGYTF.

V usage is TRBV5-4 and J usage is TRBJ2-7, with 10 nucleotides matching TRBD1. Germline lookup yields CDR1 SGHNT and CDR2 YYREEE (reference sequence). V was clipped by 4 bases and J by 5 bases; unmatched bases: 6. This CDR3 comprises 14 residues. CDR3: CASSHRDRGDEQYF. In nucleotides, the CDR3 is TGTGCCAGCAGCCACCGGGACAGGGGAGACGAGCAGTACTTC. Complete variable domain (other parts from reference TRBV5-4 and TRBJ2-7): ETGVTQSPTHLIKTRGQQVTLRCSSQSGHNTVSWYQQALGQGPQFIFQYYREEENGRGNFPPRFSGLQFPNYSSELNVNALELDDSALYLCASSHRDRGDEQYFGPGTRLTVT.

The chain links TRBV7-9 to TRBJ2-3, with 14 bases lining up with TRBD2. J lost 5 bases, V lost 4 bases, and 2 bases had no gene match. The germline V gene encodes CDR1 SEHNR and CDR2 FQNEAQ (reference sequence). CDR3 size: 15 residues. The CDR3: CASSSGLAGGDTQYF. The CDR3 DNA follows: TGTGCCAGCAGCTCCGGACTAGCGGGAGGAGATACGCAGTATTTT.

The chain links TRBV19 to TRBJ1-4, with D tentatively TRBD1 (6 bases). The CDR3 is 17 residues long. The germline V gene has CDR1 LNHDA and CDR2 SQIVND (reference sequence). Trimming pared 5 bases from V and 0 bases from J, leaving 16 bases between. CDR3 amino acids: CASSLRTAYTTNEKLFF. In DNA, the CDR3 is TGTGCCAGTAGTCTACGGACAGCCTATACAACTAATGAAAAACTGTTTTTT. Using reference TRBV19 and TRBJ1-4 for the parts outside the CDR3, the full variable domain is DGGITQSPKYLFRKEGQNVTLSCEQNLNHDAMYWYRQDPGQGLRLIYYSQIVNDFQKGDIAEGYSVSREKKESFPLTVTSAQKNPTAFYLCASSLRTAYTTNEKLFFGSGTQLSVL.

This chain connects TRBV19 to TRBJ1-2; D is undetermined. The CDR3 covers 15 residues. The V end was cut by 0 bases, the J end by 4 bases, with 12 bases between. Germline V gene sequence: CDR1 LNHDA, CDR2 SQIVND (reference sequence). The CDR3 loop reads CASSIDGQTSYGYTF. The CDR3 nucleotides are TGTGCCAGTAGTATAGATGGGCAGACTAGCTATGGCTACACCTTC.